These T cell receptor beta chains were read from a single sample in a study of blood T cell repertoires in COVID-19. Clones were read by immunoSEQ multiplex PCR, and TCRdb kept only the in-frame ones, dropping some. The repertoire has about 410,000 clones, roughly 91% of them found once; the top ten carry about 0.6%. The sequencing sample was made of PBMCs or T cells enriched from blood (not recorded which). The receptors were sampled from a man younger than 35 who had recovered from COVID-19. Each CDR3 is given with its conserved first and last residue. Fields, in order: clone size, J gene, D gene, V gene, CDR3 DNA, CDR3 protein. The D gene is left open where the match is weak. Clone size, where shown, is once, few, many, or a class for clones that have expanded.

>NA|TRBJ1-2|NA|TRBV10-3
TGTGCCATCAGCACAACAGGGATCTATGGCTACACCTTC
CAISTTGIYGYTF
>NA|TRBJ2-6|NA|TRBV7-9
TGTGCCAGCAGCTTAGACAGGGGGGCCAACGTCCTGACTTTC
CASSLDRGANVLTF
>NA|TRBJ1-6|NA|TRBV11-3
TGTGCCAGCAGCTTAATTCAGAAAAATTCACCCCTCCACTTT
CASSLIQKNSPLHF
>once|TRBJ1-2|TRBD1|TRBV12-3/TRBV12-4
TGTGCCAGCACCCTCTCAGGGGGCTCTAGCTACACCTTC
CASTLSGGSSYTF
>NA|TRBJ2-6|TRBD1|TRBV5-1
TGCGCCAGCAGCTTGGACAGGGGGGCTGGGGCCAACGTCCTGACTTTC
CASSLDRGAGANVLTF
>few|TRBJ1-1|TRBD1|TRBV19
TGTGCCAGTAGTGCCAAGACAGGGGCGAACACTGAAGCTTTCTTT
CASSAKTGANTEAFF
>NA|TRBJ1-1|TRBD1|TRBV29-1
TGCAGCGTTGCCAGGGGGCTTAAAGCTTTCTTT
CSVARGLKAFF
>once|TRBJ1-6|TRBD1|TRBV4-1
TGCGCCAGCAGCCCCGGGACAGGGTATTCACCCCTCCACTTT
CASSPGTGYSPLHF
>NA|TRBJ2-6|TRBD1|TRBV2
TGTGCCAGCAGTGGGGACAGGGAAAGCTCTGGGGCCAACGTCCTGACTTTC
CASSGDRESSGANVLTF
>NA|TRBJ1-6|TRBD1|TRBV6-1
TGTGCCAGCAGTGAAGGACCGGGACAGGCATTCTCACCCCTCCACTTT
CASSEGPGQAFSPLHF
>once|TRBJ1-1|TRBD1|TRBV27
TGTGCCAGCAGGTGGGACAGGGCCTCTGAAGCTTTCTTT
CASRWDRASEAFF
>NA|TRBJ2-7|TRBD2|TRBV5-1
TGCGCCAGCAGCCCCCGGGGGGACTACGAGCAGTACTTC
CASSPRGDYEQYF
>NA|TRBJ1-2|TRBD1|TRBV3-1/TRBV3-2
TGTGCCAGCAGCCAAGATAGGGGGCGTTATGGCTACACCTTC
CASSQDRGRYGYTF
>NA|TRBJ1-6|TRBD1|TRBV7-9
TGTGCCAGCAGCTTAGGACAGGGCACGTCACCCCTCCACTTT
CASSLGQGTSPLHF
>NA|TRBJ1-2|TRBD1|TRBV2
TGTGCCAGCAGTGTACAGGGGACGGCTGGCTACACCTTC
CASSVQGTAGYTF
>NA|TRBJ2-3|TRBD2|TRBV5-1
TGCGCCAGCGGCCGAAAAATGGGGCTAGCGGGAGTAGATACGCAGTATTTT
CASGRKMGLAGVDTQYF
>NA|TRBJ1-1|NA|TRBV23-1
TGCGCCAGCAGTCAATTCAGGGCTGAAGCTTTCTTT
CASSQFRAEAFF
>NA|TRBJ2-3|TRBD2|TRBV7-3
TGTGCCAGCAGCTCGGGGGGGTCAGATACGCAGTATTTT
CASSSGGSDTQYF
>NA|TRBJ1-2|NA|TRBV7-2
TGTGCCAGCAGCTTAAGGTTTCGTCGACAGCACTATGGCTACACCTTC
CASSLRFRRQHYGYTF
>NA|TRBJ2-7|NA|TRBV7-9
TGTGCCAGCAGCTTTTCAGGGTCCCACGAGCAGTACTTC
CASSFSGSHEQYF
>NA|TRBJ1-2|TRBD1|TRBV30
TGTGCCTGGAGTACAGGGGGTAACTATGGCTACACCTTC
CAWSTGGNYGYTF
>NA|TRBJ2-7|TRBD1|TRBV10-3
TGTGCCATCGGGGGGGACAGGGGGACCTACGAGCAGTACTTC
CAIGGDRGTYEQYF
>few|TRBJ1-2|TRBD1|TRBV19
TGTGCCAGTAAACCCCCTGGGACAGGAGGGTATGGCTACACCTTC
CASKPPGTGGYGYTF
>NA|TRBJ2-7|TRBD2|TRBV28
TGTGCCAGCAGTCCTACTAGCGGGAGGTGGACGGGATCCCAAAATTTATACGAGCAGTACTTC
CASSPTSGRWTGSQNLYEQYF
>NA|TRBJ2-1|NA|TRBV13
TGTGCCAGCAGCTCCAGGGGCCCGGGCAATGAGCAGTTCTTC
CASSSRGPGNEQFF
>NA|TRBJ1-2|NA|TRBV29-1
TGCAGCGTTGAGGGGGCCCCCACGCGCTCCTATGGCTACACCTTC
CSVEGAPTRSYGYTF
>NA|TRBJ2-7|TRBD2|TRBV6-2/TRBV6-3
TGTGCCAGCAGTTACTTTGGACTAGCGGGGGACTACGAGCAGTACTTC
CASSYFGLAGDYEQYF